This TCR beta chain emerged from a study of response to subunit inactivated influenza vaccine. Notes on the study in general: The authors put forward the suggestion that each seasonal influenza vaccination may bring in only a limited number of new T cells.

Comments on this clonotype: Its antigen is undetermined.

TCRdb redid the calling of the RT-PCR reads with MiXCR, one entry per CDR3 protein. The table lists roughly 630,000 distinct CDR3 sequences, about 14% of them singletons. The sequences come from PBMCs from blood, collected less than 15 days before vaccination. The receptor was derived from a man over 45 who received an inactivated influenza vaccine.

CDR3 protein: CASSLVSLAVGQYF. Written as DNA, the CDR3 is TGTGCCAGCAGTTTAGTTTCGCTAGCGGTGGGGCAGTACTTC. V usage is TRBV12-3 or TRBV12-4 and J usage is TRBJ2-7; 7 nucleotides agree with TRBD2. V lost 1 base, J lost 9 bases, and 9 bases stayed unmatched. There are 14 residues in the CDR3.